What follows are 24 T cell receptor beta chains derived from one specimen sequenced in a study of OX40 agonist ivuxolimab in advanced cancers. Clones were read by immunoSEQ multiplex PCR, and TCRdb kept only the in-frame ones, dropping some. Counted here are 70,000 or so clones, 88% occurring once; the ten biggest clones make up around 0.9%. The sequencing here drew on CD4+ or CD8+ T cells sorted from blood, taken in a trial of the OX40 agonist ivuxolimab. These receptors originate from an adult with an advanced solid tumor such as melanoma, head and neck, liver or kidney cancer.

This clone has just one count. This sequence joins TRBV9 and TRBJ1-3; 8 nucleotides align to TRBD1. In germline, CDR1 is SGDLS, CDR2 YYNGEE. The CDR3 is made up of 14 amino acids. V trimming: 2 bases; J trimming: 8 bases; junction bases outside the gene matches: 6. The CDR3: CASSVTTGGHTIYF. CDR3 DNA sequence: TGTGCCAGCAGCGTTACAACAGGGGGGCACACCATATATTTT. Looking up the rest from reference TRBV9 and TRBJ1-3 gives the full variable domain: DSGVTQTPKHLITATGQRVTLRCSPRSGDLSVYWYQQSLDQGLQFLIQYYNGEERAKGNILERFSAQQFPDLHSELNLSSLELGDSALYFCASSVTTGGHTIYFGEGSWLTVV.

The chain uses TRBV7-9 and TRBJ2-1, with 8 bases that match TRBD2. The V gene end was trimmed by 0 bases and the J gene end by 3 bases; junction bases not matched to a gene: 1. The CDR3 runs to 15 residues. CDR1 is SEHNR, CDR2 FQNEAQ, per germline (reference sequence). This CDR3 is CASSLASGGYNEQFF. The CDR3 nucleotides read TGTGCCAGCAGCTTAGCCAGCGGGGGCTACAATGAGCAGTTCTTC.

The chain recombines TRBV7-2 with TRBJ2-4, with D hard to call. The CDR3 runs to 14 residues. Germline V lookup: CDR1 SGHTA, CDR2 FQGNSA. V was shortened by 1 base and J by 6 bases, with 10 bases between the two germline ends. The CDR3 spells CASSLEENTNIQYF. The CDR3 region has the DNA TGTGCCAGCAGCTTAGAGGAAAATACAAACATTCAGTACTTC.

V is TRBV7-9 and J is TRBJ2-7, with 9 bases aligning to TRBD1. After removal of 3 bases from V and 6 bases from J, the junction contained 6 bases not matched to a gene. Germline-derived CDR1 and CDR2 are SEHNR and FQNEAQ (reference sequence). This CDR3 region has 14 residues. In DNA form, the CDR3 reads TGTGCCAGCAGCTTTTCCGGGACAGGGAGCGAGCAGTACTTC. The encoded protein is CASSFSGTGSEQYF.

The chain joins TRBV28 to TRBJ1-1; TRBD1 might be the D (5 bases). Trimming took off 3 bases at V and 4 bases at J, with 12 bases between the two ends. The CDR3 length is 14 residues. The V gene's germline CDR1 is MDHEN and CDR2 SYDVKM. The CDR3 loop is CASSLGTAITEAFF. The CDR3 DNA reads as TGTGCCAGCAGTTTGGGGACGGCTATCACTGAAGCTTTCTTT.

The V gene is TRBV25-1, the J gene TRBJ2-1; 7 bases map to TRBD1. This CDR3 comprises 14 residues. Germline CDR1 and CDR2: MGHDK and SYGVNS. Germline trimming cut 6 bases from V and 8 bases from J; bases unmatched to any gene: 10. The CDR3 loop reads CASSLDRLPDEQFF. CDR3 DNA sequence: TGTGCCAGCAGCTTGGACAGGTTACCGGATGAGCAGTTCTTC.

The rearrangement links TRBV6-5 to TRBJ2-7; 8 bases map to TRBD1. Per germline, CDR1 MNHEY and CDR2 SVGAGI. The ends lost 6 bases at V and 7 bases at J; junction bases unmatched: 11. CDR3 length: 14 residues. The CDR3 DNA reads TGTGCCAGCAGAAAACAGGGGGAGTTCTGGGAGCAGTACTTC. As protein: CASRKQGEFWEQYF.

The V gene is TRBV15, the J gene TRBJ2-7; weak D call: TRBD1 (5 bases). The CDR3 runs 14 residues. V was shortened by 5 bases and J by 2 bases, with 13 bases between the two germline ends. Germline lookup yields CDR1 LNHNV and CDR2 YYDKDF (reference sequence). In DNA, the CDR3 is TGTGCCACCAGCGGGCAGGGCTCCCCCTACGAGCAGTACTTC. Protein: CATSGQGSPYEQYF.

This chain uses TRBV7-8 with TRBJ2-3; TRBD1 aligns across 8 bases. Trimming at V came to 3 bases and at J to 2 bases, leaving 4 bases not matched to a gene. The CDR3 length is 15 residues. Germline assignment: CDR1 SGHVS and CDR2 FQNEAQ. CDR3 loop: CASSFGQGDTDTQYF. The CDR3 DNA is TGTGCCAGCAGCTTTGGACAGGGAGACACAGATACGCAGTATTTT.

The V gene is TRBV18, the J gene TRBJ2-7; 9 bases fit TRBD1. Per germline, CDR1 KGHSH and CDR2 LQKENI. With 3 bases clipped from V and 2 bases from J, the junction kept 2 bases outside the gene matches. The CDR3 extends over 14 amino acids. As DNA, the CDR3 is TGTGCCAGCTCACCCGGGACAGGGCCCTACGAGCAGTACTTC. This sequence encodes CASSPGTGPYEQYF.

J is TRBJ2-3 and V is TRBV4-1; TRBD2 might be the D (5 bases). CDR3 length: 15 amino acids. V lost 2 bases, J lost 2 bases, and 11 bases lay in between. CDR1 and CDR2 from the germline V gene are MGHRA and YSYEKL. CDR3 nucleotides: TGCGCCAGCAGCCAACAAGAGCGGTCCACAGATACGCAGTATTTT. This codes for CASSQQERSTDTQYF.

This chain uses TRBV6-1 with TRBJ1-2; 8 bases agree with TRBD1. This CDR3 is 14 amino acids long. Unmatched junction bases numbered 6, after V lost 5 bases and J lost 4 bases. Per germline, CDR1 MNHNS and CDR2 SASEGT. The CDR3 DNA sequence: TGTGCCAGCAGTCTGACAGGGGAGGGCTATGGCTACACCTTC. This encodes CASSLTGEGYGYTF.

This clone was seen a handful of times. The chain has TRBV30 and TRBJ1-2; a possible D gene is TRBD1 (6 bases). The ends were cut back, 3 bases at V and 4 bases at J, with 18 bases in the middle. The CDR3 is made up of 15 amino acids. Germline values: CDR1 GTSNPN, CDR2 SVGIG (reference sequence). CDR3 nucleotides: TGTGCCTGGAGCCCACGGACAGTCATTTCCTATGGCTACACCTTC. Translating gives CAWSPRTVISYGYTF.

The chain couples TRBV5-1 to TRBJ2-7; TRBD1 agrees at 9 bases. Germline CDR1 SGHRS, CDR2 YFSETQ. This CDR3 has 12 amino acids. V lost 4 bases and J lost 7; bases outside the gene matches: 3. The CDR3 is CASSIGTGEQYF. For the CDR3, the DNA is TGCGCCAGCAGCATAGGGACAGGGGAGCAGTACTTC. The entire variable domain, with the rest obtained from reference TRBV5-1 and TRBJ2-7, is as follows: KAGVTQTPRYLIKTRGQQVTLSCSPISGHRSVSWYQQTPGQGLQFLFEYFSETQRNKGNFPGRFSGRQFSNSRSEMNVSTLELGDSALYLCASSIGTGEQYFGPGTRLTVT.

The CDR3 coding sequence is TGTGCCAGCAGTGTTACGGGACAGGGGTACAATGAGCAGTTCTTC. Protein: CASSVTGQGYNEQFF. The chain recombines TRBV2 with TRBJ2-1, with 10 bases lining up with TRBD1. Germline CDR1 is SNHLY and CDR2 is FYNNEI. The CDR3 runs to 15 residues. Trimming took 4 bases from V and 4 from J; bases not matched to a gene: 4.

The rearrangement links TRBV9 to TRBJ2-5, with D possibly TRBD1 on 5 matching bases. The CDR3 contains 14 residues. The V end lost 0 bases, the J end lost 1 base, and 7 bases lay between the germline ends. CDR1 and CDR2 (germline): SGDLS, YYNGEE. The CDR3 reads CASSVGTLQETQYF. CDR3 sequence (DNA): TGTGCCAGCAGCGTAGGGACACTCCAAGAGACCCAGTACTTC.

This clone turned up a few times. This chain links TRBV9 with TRBJ2-3; TRBD2 matches 11 bases. This CDR3 is built from 16 residues. CDR1 SGDLS and CDR2 YYNGEE come from the germline V gene. Trimming took 3 bases from V and 5 from J; bases not matched to a gene: 8. The chain's CDR3 is CASSGASGRRGDTQYF. CDR3 nucleotide sequence: TGTGCCAGCAGCGGCGCTAGCGGGAGGAGGGGAGATACGCAGTATTTT.

The chain combines TRBV7-2 with TRBJ2-3, with TRBD1 matching 8 bases. CDR3 length: 17 residues. The V segment lost 1 base and the J segment 0 bases; nucleotides outside the gene matches: 6. Germline CDR1 is SGHTA and CDR2 is FQGNSA. CDR3 sequence (DNA): TGTGCCAGCAGCTTAGGCGGACAGGGTTCTAGCACAGATACGCAGTATTTT. Amino acid sequence: CASSLGGQGSSTDTQYF.

The J gene is TRBJ1-5, the V gene TRBV7-2; no clear D gene. Trimming cost V 5 bases and J 2 bases, with 10 bases left between them. CDR1 and CDR2 from the germline V gene are SGHTA and FQGNSA. This CDR3 spans 14 amino acids. The CDR3 region is CASSPRSGNQPQHF. CDR3 in DNA: TGTGCCAGCAGCCCTAGGTCGGGCAATCAGCCCCAGCATTTT. Drawing the rest from reference TRBV7-2 and TRBJ1-5, the complete variable domain is GAGVSQSPSNKVTEKGKDVELRCDPISGHTALYWYRQSLGQGLEFLIYFQGNSAPDKSGLPSDRFSAERTGGSVSTLTIQRTQQEDSAVYLCASSPRSGNQPQHFGDGTRLSIL.

The CDR3 sequence: CASSLPDLSYEQYF. The CDR3 coding sequence is TGCGCCAGCAGCTTACCGGACTTGTCCTACGAGCAGTACTTC. The chain couples TRBV5-1 to TRBJ2-7; maybe TRBD2 (5 bases). Per germline, CDR1 SGHRS and CDR2 YFSETQ. This CDR3 region has 14 residues. The V and J ends lost 2 bases and 1 base respectively, with 10 bases between them. Together with reference TRBV5-1 and TRBJ2-7, the CDR3 gives the full variable domain: KAGVTQTPRYLIKTRGQQVTLSCSPISGHRSVSWYQQTPGQGLQFLFEYFSETQRNKGNFPGRFSGRQFSNSRSEMNVSTLELGDSALYLCASSLPDLSYEQYFGPGTRLTVT.

Comments on this clone: The limits of the CDR3 on the DNA are not certain, so only TCRdb's listed CDR3 is given. The V call is TRBV6-5, the J call TRBJ1-4. CDR1 MNHEY and CDR2 SVGAGI come from the germline V gene. The CDR3 length equals 14 residues, ends included. The CDR3 region is CASSEVREVKNCFF.

The chain employs TRBV6-6 and TRBJ2-5; 10 bases align to TRBD2. Per germline, CDR1 MNHNY and CDR2 SVGAGI (reference sequence). J was trimmed by 5 bases and V by 4 bases; bases with no gene match: 4. The CDR3 loop spans 14 amino acids. For the CDR3, the DNA is TGTGCCAGCAGTTCTAGCGGGAGTTGGGAGACCCAGTACTTC. Protein product: CASSSSGSWETQYF.

This clone was seen a single time. The V and J genes are TRBV27 and TRBJ2-3; no clear D gene. The ends were cut back, 5 bases at V and 6 bases at J, with 12 bases in the middle. CDR3 length: 13 amino acids. The germline CDR1 and CDR2 sequences are MNHEY and SMNVEV (reference sequence). The CDR3 nucleotides are TGTGCCAGCAGTCCCTCAGGCTTCGATACGCAGTATTTT. The encoded protein is CASSPSGFDTQYF.

CDR3 protein: CASSLAPTVNQPQHF. CDR3 nucleotides: TGTGCCAGCAGCTTAGCTCCGACGGTTAATCAGCCCCAGCATTTT. The chain combines TRBV7-6 with TRBJ1-5, with unresolved D. Germline V lookup: CDR1 SGHVS, CDR2 FNYEAQ. The CDR3 covers 15 residues. Trimming removed 0 bases at V and 4 bases at J, with 10 bases between.